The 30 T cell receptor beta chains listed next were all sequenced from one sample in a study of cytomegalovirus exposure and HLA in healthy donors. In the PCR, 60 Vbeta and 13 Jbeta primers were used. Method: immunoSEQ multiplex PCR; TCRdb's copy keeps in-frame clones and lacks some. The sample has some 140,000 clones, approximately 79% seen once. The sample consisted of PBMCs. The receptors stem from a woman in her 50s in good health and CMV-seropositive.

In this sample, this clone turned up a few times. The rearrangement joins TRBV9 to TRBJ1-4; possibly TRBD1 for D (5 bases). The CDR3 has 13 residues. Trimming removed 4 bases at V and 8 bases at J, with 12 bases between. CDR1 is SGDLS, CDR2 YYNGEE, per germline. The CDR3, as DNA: TGTGCCAGCAGCCCCTCGGGGGGGGAAAAACTGTTTTTT. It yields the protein CASSPSGGEKLFF. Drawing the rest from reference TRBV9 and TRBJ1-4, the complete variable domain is DSGVTQTPKHLITATGQRVTLRCSPRSGDLSVYWYQQSLDQGLQFLIQYYNGEERAKGNILERFSAQQFPDLHSELNLSSLELGDSALYFCASSPSGGEKLFFGSGTQLSVL.

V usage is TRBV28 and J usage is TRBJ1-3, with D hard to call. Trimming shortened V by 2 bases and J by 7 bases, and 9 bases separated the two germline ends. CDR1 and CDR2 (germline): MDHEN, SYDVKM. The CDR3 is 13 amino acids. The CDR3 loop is CASSLPAGNTIYF. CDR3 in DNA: TGTGCCAGCAGTTTACCCGCGGGGAACACCATATATTTT.

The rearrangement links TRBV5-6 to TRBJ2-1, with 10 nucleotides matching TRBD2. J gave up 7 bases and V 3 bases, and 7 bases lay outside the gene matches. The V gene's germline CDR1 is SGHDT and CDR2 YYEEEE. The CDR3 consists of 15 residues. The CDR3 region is CASSSFSGGANEQFF. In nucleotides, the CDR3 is TGTGCCAGCAGCTCTTTCAGCGGGGGGGCTAATGAGCAGTTCTTC.

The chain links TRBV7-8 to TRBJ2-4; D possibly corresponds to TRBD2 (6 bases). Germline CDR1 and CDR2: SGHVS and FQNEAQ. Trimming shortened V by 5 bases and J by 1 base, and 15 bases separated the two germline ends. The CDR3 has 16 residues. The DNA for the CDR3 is TGTGCCAGCAGCCCCAGGGTTGGGGGGGCCAAAAACATTCAGTACTTC. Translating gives CASSPRVGGAKNIQYF.

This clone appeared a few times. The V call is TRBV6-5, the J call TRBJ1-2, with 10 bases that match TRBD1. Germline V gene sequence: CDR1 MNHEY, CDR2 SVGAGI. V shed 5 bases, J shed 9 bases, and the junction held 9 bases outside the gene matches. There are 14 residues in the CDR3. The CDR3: CASSPRQGAQSYTF. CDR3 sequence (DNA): TGTGCCAGCAGTCCCAGACAGGGGGCGCAGAGCTACACCTTC.

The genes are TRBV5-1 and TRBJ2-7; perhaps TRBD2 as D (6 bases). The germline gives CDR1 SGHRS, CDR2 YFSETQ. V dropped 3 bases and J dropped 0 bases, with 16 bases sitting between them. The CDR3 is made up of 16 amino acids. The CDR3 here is CASSSHPGLSSYEQYF. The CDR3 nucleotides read TGCGCCAGCAGCTCGCATCCGGGACTTAGCTCCTACGAGCAGTACTTC. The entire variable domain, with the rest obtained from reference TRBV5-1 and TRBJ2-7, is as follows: KAGVTQTPRYLIKTRGQQVTLSCSPISGHRSVSWYQQTPGQGLQFLFEYFSETQRNKGNFPGRFSGRQFSNSRSEMNVSTLELGDSALYLCASSSHPGLSSYEQYFGPGTRLTVT.

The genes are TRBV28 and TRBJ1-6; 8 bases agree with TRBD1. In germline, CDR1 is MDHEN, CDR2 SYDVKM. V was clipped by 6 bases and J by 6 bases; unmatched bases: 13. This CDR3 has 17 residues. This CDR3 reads CASRVTGDLSSNSPLHF. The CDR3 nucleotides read TGTGCCAGCAGGGTGACAGGGGACCTTTCTAGTAATTCACCCCTCCACTTT.

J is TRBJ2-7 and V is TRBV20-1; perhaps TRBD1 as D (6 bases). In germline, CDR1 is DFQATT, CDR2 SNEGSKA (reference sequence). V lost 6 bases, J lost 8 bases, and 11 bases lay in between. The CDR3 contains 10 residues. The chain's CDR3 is CSAEDSKQYF. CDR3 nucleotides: TGCAGTGCAGAGGACAGTAAGCAGTACTTC.

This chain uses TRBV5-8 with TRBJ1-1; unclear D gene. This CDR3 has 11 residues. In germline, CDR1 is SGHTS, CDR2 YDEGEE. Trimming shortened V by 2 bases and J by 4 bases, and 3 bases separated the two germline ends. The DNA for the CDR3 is TGTGCCAGCAGCTTCAGCACTGAAGCTTTCTTT. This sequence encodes CASSFSTEAFF.

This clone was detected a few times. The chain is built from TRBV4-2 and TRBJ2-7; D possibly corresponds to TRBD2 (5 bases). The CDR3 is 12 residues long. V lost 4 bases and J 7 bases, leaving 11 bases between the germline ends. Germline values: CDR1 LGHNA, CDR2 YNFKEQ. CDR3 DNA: TGTGCCAGCAGCCCCCTAGCCGGGGAGCAGTACTTC. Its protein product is CASSPLAGEQYF.

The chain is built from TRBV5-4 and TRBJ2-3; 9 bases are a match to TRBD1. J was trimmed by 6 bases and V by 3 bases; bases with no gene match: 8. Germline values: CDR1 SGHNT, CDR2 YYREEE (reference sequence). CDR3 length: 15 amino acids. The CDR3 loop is CASSYGTGREDTQYF. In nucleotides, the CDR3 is TGTGCCAGCAGCTACGGGACAGGGCGAGAGGATACGCAGTATTTT.

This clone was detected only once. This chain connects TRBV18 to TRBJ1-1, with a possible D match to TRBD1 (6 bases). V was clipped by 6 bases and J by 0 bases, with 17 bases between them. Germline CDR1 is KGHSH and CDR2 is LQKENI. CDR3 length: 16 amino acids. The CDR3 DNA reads TGTGCCAGCTCTCGCAACTTACAGGGTATGAACACTGAAGCTTTCTTT. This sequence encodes CASSRNLQGMNTEAFF.

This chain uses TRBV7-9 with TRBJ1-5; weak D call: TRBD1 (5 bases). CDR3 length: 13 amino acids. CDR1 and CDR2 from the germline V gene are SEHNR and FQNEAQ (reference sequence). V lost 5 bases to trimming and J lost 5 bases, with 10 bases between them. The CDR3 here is CASSPGGYQPQHF. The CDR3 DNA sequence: TGTGCCAGCAGCCCGGGGGGGTATCAGCCCCAGCATTTT.

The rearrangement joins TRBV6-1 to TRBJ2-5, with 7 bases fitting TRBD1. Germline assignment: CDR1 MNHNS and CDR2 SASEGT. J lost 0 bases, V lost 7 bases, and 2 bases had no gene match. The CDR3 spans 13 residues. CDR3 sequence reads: CASMGTDQETQYF. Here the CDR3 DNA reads TGTGCCAGCATGGGGACAGACCAAGAGACCCAGTACTTC.

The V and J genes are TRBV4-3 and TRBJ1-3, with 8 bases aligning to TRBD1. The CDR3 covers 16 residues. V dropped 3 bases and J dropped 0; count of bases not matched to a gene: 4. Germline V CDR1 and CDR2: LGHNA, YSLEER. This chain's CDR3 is CASSHSTGGSGNTIYF. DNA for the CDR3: TGCGCCAGCAGCCATTCAACAGGGGGCTCTGGAAACACCATATATTTT.

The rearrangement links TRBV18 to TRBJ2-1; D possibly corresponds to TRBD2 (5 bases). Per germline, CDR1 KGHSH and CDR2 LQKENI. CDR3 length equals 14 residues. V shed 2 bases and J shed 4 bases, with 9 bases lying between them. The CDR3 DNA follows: TGTGCCAGCTCACCAGAGAGGGTTTACAATGAGCAGTTCTTC. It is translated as CASSPERVYNEQFF.

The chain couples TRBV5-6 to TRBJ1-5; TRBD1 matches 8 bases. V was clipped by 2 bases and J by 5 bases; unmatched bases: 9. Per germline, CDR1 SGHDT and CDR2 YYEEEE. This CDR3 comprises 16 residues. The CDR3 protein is CASSFRTGGWDQPQHF. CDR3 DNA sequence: TGTGCCAGCAGCTTTCGCACAGGGGGTTGGGATCAGCCCCAGCATTTT.

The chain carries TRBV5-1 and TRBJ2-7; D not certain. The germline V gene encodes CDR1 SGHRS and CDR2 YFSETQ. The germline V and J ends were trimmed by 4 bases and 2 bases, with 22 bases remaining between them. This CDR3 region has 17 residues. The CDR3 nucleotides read TGCGCCAGCAGCCCCACTCCGCTCGACACCTTCCCCTACGAGCAGTACTTC. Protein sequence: CASSPTPLDTFPYEQYF.

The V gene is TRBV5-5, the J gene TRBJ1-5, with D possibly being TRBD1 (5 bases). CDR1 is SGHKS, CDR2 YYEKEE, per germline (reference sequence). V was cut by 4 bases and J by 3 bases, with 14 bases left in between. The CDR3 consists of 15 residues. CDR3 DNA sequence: TGTGCCAGCAGCGCGACAGCCCTCATCAATCAGCCCCAGCATTTT. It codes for CASSATALINQPQHF.

The CDR3 loop reads CASSLAPGPYGYTF. The CDR3, as DNA: TGCGCCAGCAGCTTGGCTCCAGGGCCCTATGGCTACACCTTC. The V call is TRBV5-1, the J call TRBJ1-2; perhaps TRBD1 as D (5 bases). Germline CDR1 and CDR2: SGHRS and YFSETQ. V dropped 0 bases and J dropped 4 bases, with 10 bases sitting between them. The length of the CDR3 is 14 residues.

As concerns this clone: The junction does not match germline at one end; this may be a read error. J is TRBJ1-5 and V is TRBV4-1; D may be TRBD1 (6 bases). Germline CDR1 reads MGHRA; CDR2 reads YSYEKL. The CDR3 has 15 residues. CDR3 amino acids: CASSQEGAGDQPQHF. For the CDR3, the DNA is TGTGCCAGCAGCCAAGAAGGCGCAGGGGATCAGCCCCAGCATTTT.

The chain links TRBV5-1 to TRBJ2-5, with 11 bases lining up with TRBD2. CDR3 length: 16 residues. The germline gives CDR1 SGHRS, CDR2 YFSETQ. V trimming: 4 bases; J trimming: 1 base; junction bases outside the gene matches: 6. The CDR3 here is CASSGGLAAFQETQYF. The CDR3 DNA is TGCGCCAGCAGCGGGGGACTAGCGGCATTCCAAGAGACCCAGTACTTC.

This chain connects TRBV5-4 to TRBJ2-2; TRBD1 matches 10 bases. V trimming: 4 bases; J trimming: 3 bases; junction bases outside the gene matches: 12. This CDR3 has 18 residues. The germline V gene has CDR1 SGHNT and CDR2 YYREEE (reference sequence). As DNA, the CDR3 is TGTGCCAGCAGCAGAAGCCCCGGGACAGGGGAATACACCGGGGAGCTGTTTTTT. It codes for CASSRSPGTGEYTGELFF. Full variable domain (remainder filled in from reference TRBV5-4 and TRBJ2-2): ETGVTQSPTHLIKTRGQQVTLRCSSQSGHNTVSWYQQALGQGPQFIFQYYREEENGRGNFPPRFSGLQFPNYSSELNVNALELDDSALYLCASSRSPGTGEYTGELFFGEGSRLTVL.

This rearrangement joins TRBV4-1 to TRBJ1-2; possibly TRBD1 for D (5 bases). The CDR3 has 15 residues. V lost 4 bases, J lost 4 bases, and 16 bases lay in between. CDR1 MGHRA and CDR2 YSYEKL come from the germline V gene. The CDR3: CASSPTALTIYGYTF. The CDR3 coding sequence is TGCGCCAGCAGCCCGACAGCGCTAACTATCTATGGCTACACCTTC.

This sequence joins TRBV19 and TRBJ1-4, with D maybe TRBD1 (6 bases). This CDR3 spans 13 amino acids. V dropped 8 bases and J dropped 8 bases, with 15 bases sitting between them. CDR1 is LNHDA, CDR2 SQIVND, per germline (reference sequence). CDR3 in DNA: TGTGCCAGTGGCTCCGGGACAAAGGAAAAACTGTTTTTT. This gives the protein CASGSGTKEKLFF.

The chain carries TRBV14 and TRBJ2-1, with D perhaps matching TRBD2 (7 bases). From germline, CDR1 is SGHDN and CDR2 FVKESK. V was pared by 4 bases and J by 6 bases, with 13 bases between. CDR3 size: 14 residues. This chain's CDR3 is CASSRGGAGNEQFF. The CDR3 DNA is TGTGCCAGCAGCCGGGGGGGGGCCGGCAATGAGCAGTTCTTC. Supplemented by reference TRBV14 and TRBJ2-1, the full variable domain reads EAGVTQFPSHSVIEKGQTVTLRCDPISGHDNLYWYRRVMGKEIKFLLHFVKESKQDESGMPNNRFLAERTGGTYSTLKVQPAELEDSGVYFCASSRGGAGNEQFFGPGTRLTVL.

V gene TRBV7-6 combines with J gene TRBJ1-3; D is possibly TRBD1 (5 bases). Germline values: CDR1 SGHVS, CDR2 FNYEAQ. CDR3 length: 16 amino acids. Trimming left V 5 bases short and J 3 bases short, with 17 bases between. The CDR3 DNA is TGTGCCAGCAGCGCTTCCTCAGGGTCCTATGGAAACACCATATATTTT. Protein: CASSASSGSYGNTIYF.

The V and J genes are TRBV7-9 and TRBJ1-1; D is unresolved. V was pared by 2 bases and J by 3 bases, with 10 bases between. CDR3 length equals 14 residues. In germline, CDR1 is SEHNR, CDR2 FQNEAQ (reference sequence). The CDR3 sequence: CASSLMGRDTEAFF. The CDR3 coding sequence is TGTGCCAGCAGCTTAATGGGGAGGGACACTGAAGCTTTCTTT.

The CDR3: CASSPDRDDPEAFF. CDR3 nucleotides: TGTGCCAGCAGTCCGGACAGGGATGATCCTGAAGCTTTCTTT. V is TRBV2 and J is TRBJ1-1; TRBD1 agrees at 8 bases. With V trimmed by 5 bases and J by 6 bases, 8 bases remained unmatched. CDR1 is SNHLY, CDR2 FYNNEI, per germline. The CDR3 sequence is 14 residues long.

The CDR3 reads CASSYGGNQPQHF. DNA for the CDR3: TGTGCCAGCAGCTACGGGGGGAATCAGCCCCAGCATTTT. This rearrangement joins TRBV5-4 to TRBJ1-5; a weak D match, TRBD1 (5 bases). Deletions cut 3 bases from V and 4 bases from J, with 8 bases between. This CDR3 comprises 13 residues. Germline V gives CDR1 SGHNT, CDR2 YYREEE (reference sequence).